Each of the 32 T cell receptor beta chains below was sequenced from the same sample in a study of blood T cell repertoires in COVID-19. The method was immunoSEQ multiplex PCR; TCRdb's version includes in-frame clones alone and lacks a portion of them. Here the sample spans about 330,000 clones, about 92% being singletons. Source material: PBMCs or T cells enriched from blood (not recorded which). The receptor source for this set is a woman aged 25 to 39 who had recovered from COVID-19.

The chain joins TRBV5-1 to TRBJ2-1; 14 nucleotides match TRBD2. This CDR3 is 17 amino acids long. The V segment lost 3 bases and the J segment 0 bases; nucleotides outside the gene matches: 2. Germline V CDR1 and CDR2: SGHRS, YFSETQ. CDR3 residues: CASSSGTSGGSYNEQFF. In nucleotides, the CDR3 is TGCGCCAGCAGCTCAGGGACTAGCGGGGGCTCCTACAATGAGCAGTTCTTC.

The chain employs TRBV28 and TRBJ1-4; 8 nucleotides line up with TRBD1. The V segment lost 5 bases and the J segment 8 bases; nucleotides outside the gene matches: 7. The CDR3 extends over 14 amino acids. CDR1 and CDR2 (germline): MDHEN, SYDVKM. This chain's CDR3 is CASSGTGGGEKLFF. For the CDR3, the DNA is TGTGCCAGCAGTGGGACAGGAGGAGGCGAAAAACTGTTTTTT.

The genes are TRBV9 and TRBJ1-6; maybe TRBD1 (5 bases). Germline CDR1 reads SGDLS; CDR2 reads YYNGEE. The V end lost 0 bases, the J end lost 7 bases, and 11 bases lay between the germline ends. The CDR3 spans 15 residues. CDR3 protein: CASSVGSGLNSPLHF. CDR3 coding DNA: TGTGCCAGCAGCGTAGGTTCAGGGTTGAATTCACCCCTCCACTTT. Combining the CDR3 with reference TRBV9 and TRBJ1-6 gives the whole variable domain DSGVTQTPKHLITATGQRVTLRCSPRSGDLSVYWYQQSLDQGLQFLIQYYNGEERAKGNILERFSAQQFPDLHSELNLSSLELGDSALYFCASSVGSGLNSPLHFGNGTRLTVT.

This clone has a handful of counts. The genes are TRBV7-9 and TRBJ2-1, with TRBD2 as a possible D gene (6 bases). With 2 bases removed from V and 8 bases from J, the gap between germline ends came to 16 bases. CDR3 length: 15 amino acids. Germline V gene lookup returns CDR1 SEHNR and CDR2 FQNEAQ (reference sequence). This chain's CDR3 is CASSLHTGSGDEQFF. In nucleotides, the CDR3 is TGTGCCAGCAGCTTACATACGGGTTCGGGGGATGAGCAGTTCTTC.

The rearrangement joins TRBV6-5 to TRBJ2-6; possibly TRBD1 for D (7 bases). The CDR3 contains 16 residues. The germline V gene encodes CDR1 MNHEY and CDR2 SVGAGI. Between the trimmed V and J ends, which lost 0 bases and 4 bases, there was a span of 10 bases. CDR3 in amino acids: CASSYSRGAGANVLTF. Here the CDR3 DNA reads TGTGCCAGCAGTTACTCCAGGGGGGCAGGGGCCAACGTCCTGACTTTC.

The V gene is TRBV28, the J gene TRBJ1-5; 8 positions agree with TRBD1. CDR3 length: 17 amino acids. V lost 2 bases and J lost 6; bases outside the gene matches: 12. The germline V gene encodes CDR1 MDHEN and CDR2 SYDVKM. The CDR3 protein is CASSLIFDRGSPQPQHF. In nucleotides, the CDR3 is TGTGCCAGCAGTTTAATCTTTGACAGGGGCAGTCCTCAGCCCCAGCATTTT.

The rearrangement links TRBV5-4 to TRBJ2-1, with 8 bases lining up with TRBD2. CDR3 length: 15 amino acids. The junction had 12 bases not matched to a gene; V was cut back by 5 bases and J by 8 bases. The germline V gene has CDR1 SGHNT and CDR2 YYREEE (reference sequence). The DNA of the CDR3 is TGTGCCAGCAGAATTGGGTCTAGCGGGTTCTATGAGCAGTTCTTC. Amino acid sequence: CASRIGSSGFYEQFF.

The V and J genes are TRBV3-1 (or the pseudogene TRBV3-2) and TRBJ2-5; the match to TRBD2 covers 8 bases. Germline lookup yields CDR1 LGHDT and CDR2 YNNKEL (reference sequence). CDR3 length: 17 residues. Trimming at V came to 4 bases and at J to 5 bases, leaving 15 bases not matched to a gene. CDR3 DNA: TGTGCCAGCAGCCCCTACGTCGAAGCGGGAGTAGGGGAGACCCAGTACTTC. This translates into CASSPYVEAGVGETQYF.

The chain carries TRBV12-1 and TRBJ1-4. TRBV12-1 has pseudogene status. The CDR3 spans 15 residues. Written as DNA, the CDR3 is TGTGCCAGCAAAGAGGGTTCTCTGGTGGATGAAAAACTGTTTTTT. Translating it yields CASKEGSLVDEKLFF.

This chain joins TRBV7-2 and TRBJ2-2; 11 bases agree with TRBD2. The V gene end was trimmed by 5 bases and the J gene end by 8 bases; junction bases not matched to a gene: 13. The CDR3 totals 17 residues. In germline, CDR1 is SGHTA, CDR2 FQGNSA. CDR3 sequence reads: CASSPLSGRAEGGELFF. In nucleotides, the CDR3 is TGTGCCAGCAGCCCCCTTAGCGGGAGGGCCGAGGGGGGGGAGCTGTTTTTT.

Turning to this clone: Other nucleotide sequences from this sample produce the same CDR3. The gene calls are TRBV18 and TRBJ1-1, with 7 bases lining up with TRBD1. Trimming cost V 3 bases and J 3 bases; bases outside gene matches: 4. This CDR3 has 14 residues. Germline V CDR1 and CDR2: KGHSH, LQKENI. The CDR3 sequence is CASSPRGQDTEAFF. The CDR3 DNA reads TGTGCCAGCTCACCTAGGGGGCAGGACACTGAAGCTTTCTTT.

This clone was found a few times. This chain uses TRBV28 with TRBJ2-7, with a tentative D call TRBD1 (6 bases). The CDR3 runs 13 residues. The germline V and J ends were trimmed by 2 bases and 7 bases, with 12 bases remaining between them. Germline V gene sequence: CDR1 MDHEN, CDR2 SYDVKM. CDR3 bases: TGTGCCAGCAGTTTAGCAGGGGCCCGGGAGCAGTACTTC. Its protein product is CASSLAGAREQYF.

The chain combines TRBV7-9 with TRBJ2-7; TRBD1 agrees at 10 bases. Trimming cost V 1 base and J 8 bases; bases outside gene matches: 8. The CDR3 has 15 amino acids. Germline V gene data show CDR1 as SEHNR and CDR2 as FQNEAQ (reference sequence). The CDR3 nucleotides read TGTGCCAGCAGCTTAGTTGGGACAGGGGAAGGAAAGCAGTACTTC. Translated: CASSLVGTGEGKQYF.

The chain carries TRBV7-2 and TRBJ1-4; D is ambiguous. Germline V lookup: CDR1 SGHTA, CDR2 FQGNSA. The V end lost 6 bases, the J end lost 0 bases, and 11 bases lay between the germline ends. The CDR3 runs to 15 residues. CDR3: CASSRNGATNEKLFF. In nucleotides, the CDR3 is TGTGCCAGCAGTAGAAACGGAGCAACTAATGAAAAACTGTTTTTT.

The CDR3, as DNA: TGTGCCAGCAGTGGTTTAGCGGGGGGGGCGGAGACCCAGTACTTC. This codes for CASSGLAGGAETQYF. The V call is TRBV2, the J call TRBJ2-5, with TRBD2 matching 11 bases. Per the germline V gene, CDR1 is SNHLY and CDR2 is FYNNEI. The CDR3 is 15 amino acids. The V segment lost 4 bases and the J segment 5 bases; nucleotides outside the gene matches: 6. Full variable domain (remainder filled in from reference TRBV2 and TRBJ2-5): EPEVTQTPSHQVTQMGQEVILRCVPISNHLYFYWYRQILGQKVEFLVSFYNNEISEKSEIFDDQFSVERPDGSNFTLKIRSTKLEDSAMYFCASSGLAGGAETQYFGPGTRLLVL.

This chain uses TRBV6-2 or TRBV6-3 with TRBJ2-3; D might be TRBD2 (6 bases). The V and J ends lost 5 bases and 3 bases respectively, with 15 bases between them. CDR1 and CDR2 from the germline V gene are MNHEY and SVGEGT. The CDR3 is made up of 15 amino acids. Written as DNA, the CDR3 is TGTGCCAGCAGTAAAGGGCCCGGGGGAACAGATACGCAGTATTTT. Its protein product is CASSKGPGGTDTQYF.

This chain uses TRBV12-3 or TRBV12-4 with TRBJ2-5; 7 nucleotides align to TRBD1. J gave up 2 bases and V 6 bases, and 3 bases lay outside the gene matches. The CDR3 length is 13 residues. The CDR3 nucleotides are TGTGCCAGCAGACTGACAGGGCAAGAGACCCAGTACTTC. Its protein is CASRLTGQETQYF.

The CDR3 DNA reads as TGTGCCAGCAGTTACGGAGGACAGGGCTCCTACGAGCAGTACTTC. Its protein product is CASSYGGQGSYEQYF. This rearrangement joins TRBV6-2 or TRBV6-3 to TRBJ2-7; 8 bases line up with TRBD1. Trimming took 2 bases from V and 0 from J; bases not matched to a gene: 3. From germline, CDR1 is MNHEY and CDR2 SVGEGT. The CDR3 is 15 amino acids.

This clone has just one count. The chain is built from TRBV4-1 and TRBJ1-2, with D perhaps TRBD1 (5 bases). Trimming removed 1 base at V and 10 bases at J, with 19 bases between. The CDR3 has 15 amino acids. CDR1 and CDR2 from the germline V gene are MGHRA and YSYEKL. CDR3 in amino acids: CASSQGGGTLGVYTF. CDR3 sequence (DNA): TGCGCCAGCAGCCAAGGAGGAGGGACGCTTGGCGTCTACACCTTC.

The chain links TRBV27 to TRBJ1-1, with 7 nucleotides matching TRBD1. The CDR3 spans 14 residues. V gave up 2 bases and J gave up 4 bases; unmatched junction bases: 4. Germline CDR1 is MNHEY and CDR2 is SMNVEV (reference sequence). This CDR3 reads CASSLAAGGTEAFF. The CDR3 DNA reads TGTGCCAGCAGTTTAGCTGCAGGGGGCACTGAAGCTTTCTTT.

The V and J genes are TRBV7-8 and TRBJ2-7, with a tentative D call TRBD2 (6 bases). This CDR3 is built from 14 residues. In germline, CDR1 is SGHVS, CDR2 FQNEAQ. Trimming shortened V by 5 bases and J by 2 bases, and 13 bases separated the two germline ends. CDR3 coding DNA: TGTGCCAGCAGCCCCATCGGGGGTCCCTACGAGCAGTACTTC. Translated: CASSPIGGPYEQYF.

The chain combines TRBV9 with TRBJ1-1; 8 nucleotides agree with TRBD1. The CDR3 is made up of 15 amino acids. CDR1 and CDR2 (germline): SGDLS, YYNGEE. Germline trimming cut 3 bases from V and 4 bases from J; bases unmatched to any gene: 8. CDR3 DNA: TGTGCCAGCAGCGCTCAGACAGGGGTGGTCACTGAAGCTTTCTTT. It yields the protein CASSAQTGVVTEAFF. The full variable domain, in which reference TRBV9 and TRBJ1-1 provide the parts outside the CDR3, is DSGVTQTPKHLITATGQRVTLRCSPRSGDLSVYWYQQSLDQGLQFLIQYYNGEERAKGNILERFSAQQFPDLHSELNLSSLELGDSALYFCASSAQTGVVTEAFFGQGTRLTVV.

The chain is built from TRBV9 and TRBJ2-3; weak D call: TRBD2 (5 bases). Germline CDR1 is SGDLS and CDR2 is YYNGEE. V was clipped by 5 bases and J by 0 bases, with 7 bases between them. The CDR3 covers 13 residues. The CDR3 sequence is CASRSGSTDTQYF. The CDR3 DNA is TGTGCCAGCAGGTCGGGGAGCACAGATACGCAGTATTTT. Full variable domain (remainder filled in from reference TRBV9 and TRBJ2-3): DSGVTQTPKHLITATGQRVTLRCSPRSGDLSVYWYQQSLDQGLQFLIQYYNGEERAKGNILERFSAQQFPDLHSELNLSSLELGDSALYFCASRSGSTDTQYFGPGTRLTVL.

This chain connects TRBV9 to TRBJ2-1; 9 nucleotides agree with TRBD2. Germline V gene sequence: CDR1 SGDLS, CDR2 YYNGEE. V gave up 7 bases and J gave up 2 bases; unmatched junction bases: 7. This CDR3 comprises 15 residues. The CDR3 here is CASAQAGGPYNEQFF. The DNA for the CDR3 is TGTGCCAGCGCCCAAGCGGGGGGCCCCTACAATGAGCAGTTCTTC.

The chain combines TRBV6-5 with TRBJ1-1; weak D call: TRBD1 (6 bases). This CDR3 spans 15 amino acids. Trimming removed 0 bases from V and 2 bases from J, with 10 bases in between. CDR1 is MNHEY and CDR2 is SVGAGI in the germline V gene. The CDR3 is CASSYSQGPNTEAFF. The CDR3 nucleotides read TGTGCCAGCAGTTACTCCCAGGGGCCCAACACTGAAGCTTTCTTT.

The rearrangement links TRBV5-1 to TRBJ2-2, with 9 bases identical to TRBD1. There are 15 residues in the CDR3. Losses at the gene ends were 3 bases for V and 4 bases for J; bases not matched to a gene: 4. Per germline, CDR1 SGHRS and CDR2 YFSETQ. CDR3 sequence reads: CASSSGQGTTGELFF. CDR3 in DNA: TGCGCCAGCAGCTCAGGACAGGGGACCACCGGGGAGCTGTTTTTT.

This chain connects TRBV19 to TRBJ1-3; a possible D gene is TRBD1 (6 bases). V lost 6 bases to trimming and J lost 5 bases, with 11 bases between them. Germline loops: CDR1 LNHDA, CDR2 SQIVND (reference sequence). There are 13 residues in the CDR3. DNA of the CDR3: TGTGCCAGTAGCCGGGACAATAGAAACACCATATATTTT. Translation gives CASSRDNRNTIYF.

The J gene is TRBJ2-3, the V gene TRBV4-2, with 12 positions matching TRBD2. CDR1 and CDR2 (germline): LGHNA, YNFKEQ. The CDR3 extends over 15 amino acids. Trimming removed 8 bases from V and 4 bases from J; junction bases left unmatched: 7. DNA of the CDR3: TGTGCCAGCGAACAGACTAGCGGGAGCGCAGATACGCAGTATTTT. It translates to CASEQTSGSADTQYF.

The chain links TRBV18 to TRBJ2-2; D is perhaps TRBD1 (7 bases). The V end lost 3 bases, the J end lost 6 bases, and 17 bases lay between the germline ends. The CDR3 covers 16 residues. Germline assignment: CDR1 KGHSH and CDR2 LQKENI. The CDR3 reads CASSPRQGLGSGELFF. The CDR3 DNA reads as TGTGCCAGCTCACCCCGACAGGGACTCGGATCCGGGGAGCTGTTTTTT.

The chain links TRBV28 to TRBJ1-4; D is perhaps TRBD1 (6 bases). In germline, CDR1 is MDHEN, CDR2 SYDVKM. Deletions cut 6 bases from V and 4 bases from J, with 12 bases between. This CDR3 has 14 amino acids. CDR3 sequence: CASSYDRINEKLFF. In DNA form, the CDR3 reads TGTGCCAGCAGCTACGACAGGATTAATGAAAAACTGTTTTTT.

The chain uses TRBV4-1 and TRBJ1-3; D possibly corresponds to TRBD1 (5 bases). Trimming pared 5 bases from V and 0 bases from J, leaving 11 bases between. CDR1 MGHRA and CDR2 YSYEKL come from the germline V gene. The CDR3 spans 15 residues. The CDR3 reads CASSADSNSGNTIYF. The CDR3 nucleotides read TGCGCCAGCAGCGCAGACAGCAACTCTGGAAACACCATATATTTT.

V usage is TRBV4-2 and J usage is TRBJ2-1; 9 nucleotides align to TRBD2. The V gene's germline CDR1 is LGHNA and CDR2 YNFKEQ. The CDR3 spans 17 residues. J lost 3 bases, V lost 5 bases, and 11 bases had no gene match. This CDR3 is CASSEAGGRAIYNEQFF. The CDR3 DNA is TGTGCCAGCAGCGAGGCGGGGGGGAGGGCCATCTACAATGAGCAGTTCTTC.